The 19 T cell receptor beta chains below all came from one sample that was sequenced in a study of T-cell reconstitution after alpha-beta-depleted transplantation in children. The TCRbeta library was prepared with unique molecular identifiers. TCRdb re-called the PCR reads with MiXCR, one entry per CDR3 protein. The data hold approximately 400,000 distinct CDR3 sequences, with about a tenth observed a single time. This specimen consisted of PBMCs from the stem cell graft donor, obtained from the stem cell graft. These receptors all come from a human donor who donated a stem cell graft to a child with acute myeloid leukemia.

The CDR3 region has the DNA TGCGCCAGCAGCCAAGTAAGGGGGACTACTTATACGCAGTATTTT. Its protein is CASSQVRGTTYTQYF. The J gene is TRBJ2-3, the V gene TRBV4-1, with D perhaps TRBD2 (7 bases). Trimming removed 1 base at V and 7 bases at J, with 15 bases between. CDR1 and CDR2 from the germline V gene are MGHRA and YSYEKL. This CDR3 has 15 amino acids.

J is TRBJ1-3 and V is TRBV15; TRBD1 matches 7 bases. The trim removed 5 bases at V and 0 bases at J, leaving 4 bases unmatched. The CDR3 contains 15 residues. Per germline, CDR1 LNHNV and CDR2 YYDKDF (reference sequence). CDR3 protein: CATSVQGSSGNTIYF. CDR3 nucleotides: TGTGCCACCAGCGTACAGGGGAGCTCTGGAAACACCATATATTTT. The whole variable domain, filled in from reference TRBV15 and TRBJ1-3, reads DAMVIQNPRYQVTQFGKPVTLSCSQTLNHNVMYWYQQKSSQAPKLLFHYYDKDFNNEADTPDNFQSRRPNTSFCFLDIRSPGLGDTAMYLCATSVQGSSGNTIYFGEGSWLTVV.

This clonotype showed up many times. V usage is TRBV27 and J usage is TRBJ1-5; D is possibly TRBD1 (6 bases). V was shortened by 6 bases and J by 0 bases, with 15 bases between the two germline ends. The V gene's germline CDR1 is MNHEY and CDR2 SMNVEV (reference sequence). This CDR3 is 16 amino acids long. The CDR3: CASSPLGHVSNQPQHF. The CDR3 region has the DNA TGTGCCAGCAGCCCATTGGGACACGTTAGCAATCAGCCCCAGCATTTT.

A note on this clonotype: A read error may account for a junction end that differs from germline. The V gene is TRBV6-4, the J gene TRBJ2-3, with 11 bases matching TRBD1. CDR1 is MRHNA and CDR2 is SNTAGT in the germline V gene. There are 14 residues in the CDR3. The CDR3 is CASSDRTGGDTQYF. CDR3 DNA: TGTGCCAGCAGTGACCGGACAGGGGGCGATACGCAGTATTTC.

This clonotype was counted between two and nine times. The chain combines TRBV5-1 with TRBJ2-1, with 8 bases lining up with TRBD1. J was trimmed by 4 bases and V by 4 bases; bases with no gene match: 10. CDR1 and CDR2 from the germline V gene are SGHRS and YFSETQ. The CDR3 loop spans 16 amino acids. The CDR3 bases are TGCGCCAGCAGCCCCGGGACAGGAGGTGGATACAATGAGCAGTTCTTC. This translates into CASSPGTGGGYNEQFF.

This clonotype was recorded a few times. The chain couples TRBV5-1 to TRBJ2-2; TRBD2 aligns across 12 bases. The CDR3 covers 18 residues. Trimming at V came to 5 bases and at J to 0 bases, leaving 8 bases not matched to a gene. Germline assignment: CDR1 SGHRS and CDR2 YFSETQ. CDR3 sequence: CASRISLAGGANTGELFF. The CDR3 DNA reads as TGCGCCAGCAGGATATCACTAGCGGGGGGCGCGAACACCGGGGAGCTGTTTTTT.

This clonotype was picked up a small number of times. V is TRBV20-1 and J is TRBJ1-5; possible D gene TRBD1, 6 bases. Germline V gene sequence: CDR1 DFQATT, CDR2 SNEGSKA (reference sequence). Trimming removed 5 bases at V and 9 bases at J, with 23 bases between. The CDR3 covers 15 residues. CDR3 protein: CSARETGLPAGPQHF. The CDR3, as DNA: TGCAGTGCTCGGGAGACAGGTCTTCCGGCCGGGCCCCAGCATTTT.

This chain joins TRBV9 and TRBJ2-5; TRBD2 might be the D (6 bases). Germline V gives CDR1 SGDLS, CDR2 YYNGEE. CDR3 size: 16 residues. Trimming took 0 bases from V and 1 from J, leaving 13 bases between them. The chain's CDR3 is CASSVGLAGSQETQYF. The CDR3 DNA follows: TGTGCCAGCAGCGTAGGGTTGGCGGGGAGCCAAGAGACCCAGTACTTC.

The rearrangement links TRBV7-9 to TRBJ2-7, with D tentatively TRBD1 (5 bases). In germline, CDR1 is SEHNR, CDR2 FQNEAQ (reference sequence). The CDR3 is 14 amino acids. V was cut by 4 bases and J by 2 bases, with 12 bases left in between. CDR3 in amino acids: CASSSQVYTYEQYV. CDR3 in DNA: TGTGCCAGCAGCTCACAGGTCTACACCTACGAGCAGTACGTC.

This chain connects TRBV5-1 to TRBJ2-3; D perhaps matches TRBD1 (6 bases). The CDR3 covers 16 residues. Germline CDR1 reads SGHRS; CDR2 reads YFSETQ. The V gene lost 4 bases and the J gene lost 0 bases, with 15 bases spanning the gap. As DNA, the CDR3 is TGCGCCAGCAGCCAAATGGGACAACGGAGCACAGATACGCAGTATTTT. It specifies CASSQMGQRSTDTQYF.

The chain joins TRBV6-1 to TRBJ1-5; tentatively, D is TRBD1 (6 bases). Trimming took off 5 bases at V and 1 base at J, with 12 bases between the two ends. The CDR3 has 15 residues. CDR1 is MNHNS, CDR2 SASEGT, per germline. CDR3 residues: CASSKGGQSNQPQHF. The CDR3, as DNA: TGTGCCAGCAGTAAGGGGGGACAAAGCAATCAGCCCCAGCATTTT.

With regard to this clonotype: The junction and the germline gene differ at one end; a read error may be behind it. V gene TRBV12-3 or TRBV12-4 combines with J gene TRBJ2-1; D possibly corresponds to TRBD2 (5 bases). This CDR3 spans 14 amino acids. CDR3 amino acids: CASTAQLVGYEQSF. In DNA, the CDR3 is TGTGCCAGCACCGCTCAACTAGTGGGGTATGAGCAGTCCTTC.

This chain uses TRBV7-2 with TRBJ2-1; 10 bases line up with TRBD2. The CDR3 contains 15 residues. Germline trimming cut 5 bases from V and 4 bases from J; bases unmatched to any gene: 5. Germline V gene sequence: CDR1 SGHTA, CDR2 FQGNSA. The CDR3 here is CASSKTSGNYNEQFF. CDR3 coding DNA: TGTGCCAGCAGCAAAACTAGCGGGAATTACAATGAGCAGTTCTTC.

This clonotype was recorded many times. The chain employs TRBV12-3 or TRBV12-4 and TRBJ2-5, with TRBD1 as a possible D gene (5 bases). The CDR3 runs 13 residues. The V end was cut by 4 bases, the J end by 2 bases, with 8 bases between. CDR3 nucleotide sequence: TGTGCCAGCAGTTCAGACAGTCAAGAGACCCAGTACTTC. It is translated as CASSSDSQETQYF.

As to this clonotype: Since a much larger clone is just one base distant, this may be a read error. CDR3 nucleotide sequence: TGTGCCAGCAGCTTGGAGACCCAAGAGACCCAGTACTTC. It specifies CASSLETQETQYF. The chain joins TRBV5-4 to TRBJ2-5; D is undetermined. The V and J ends lost 0 bases and 1 base respectively, with 4 bases between them. CDR3 length equals 13 residues. Looked up from germline, CDR1 is SGHNT and CDR2 is YYREEE (reference sequence).

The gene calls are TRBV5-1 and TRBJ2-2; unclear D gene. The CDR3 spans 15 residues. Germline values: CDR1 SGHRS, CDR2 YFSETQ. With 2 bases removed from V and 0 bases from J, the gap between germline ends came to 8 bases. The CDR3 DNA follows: TGCGCCAGCAGCTTTGGAGCGTCGAACACCGGGGAGCTGTTTTTT. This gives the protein CASSFGASNTGELFF.

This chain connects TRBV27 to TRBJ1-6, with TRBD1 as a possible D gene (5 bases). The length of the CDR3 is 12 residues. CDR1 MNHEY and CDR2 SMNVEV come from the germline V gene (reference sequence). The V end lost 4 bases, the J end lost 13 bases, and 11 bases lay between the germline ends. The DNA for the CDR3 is TGTGCCAGCAGTTCCCAGGGTCTTCCCCTCCACTTT. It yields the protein CASSSQGLPLHF.

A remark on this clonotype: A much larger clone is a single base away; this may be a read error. CDR3 residues: CAINQPGQGCYEQYF. The CDR3 coding sequence is TGTGCCATCAATCAACCGGGACAGGGGTGCTACGAGCAGTACTTC. The chain recombines TRBV10-3 with TRBJ2-7; TRBD1 matches at 10 bases. J lost 3 bases, V lost 7 bases, and 9 bases had no gene match. The CDR3 totals 15 residues. The germline V gene has CDR1 ENHRY and CDR2 SYGVKD.

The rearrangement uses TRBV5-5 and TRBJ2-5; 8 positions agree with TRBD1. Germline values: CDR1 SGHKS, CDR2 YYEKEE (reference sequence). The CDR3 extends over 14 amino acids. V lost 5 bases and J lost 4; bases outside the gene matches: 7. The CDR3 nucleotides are TGTGCCAGCAGGCATGAGGGGACAGGAGAGACCCAGTACTTC. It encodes CASRHEGTGETQYF.